Many counts were recorded for the clone carrying this TCR beta chain. Its antigen is currently unknown. The germline V gene encodes CDR1 SEHNR and CDR2 FQNEAQ (reference sequence). V lost 1 base to trimming and J lost 6 bases, with 4 bases between them. The CDR3 has 12 amino acids. The data derive from a study of molecular identifiers for immune sequencing clone quantification. Study summary: Replicates involved a five-way split of RNA from roughly 20,000 or 100,000 naive CD8 cells, with sequencing of four.

Overall study results and limits: Jurkat TCR RNA spiked in from one cell (amid more than 850,000 naive cells) was reportedly detectable.

Preparation methods for the bulk TCR libraries were those previously described, with listed TCR primers. TCRdb called the PCR reads again in MiXCR, with one record for every CDR3 protein. The sample shows about half a million distinct CDR3 sequences, around 25% of them seen only once. The TCR comes from a human donor in good health. Some libraries in this study had Jurkat cell RNA spiked in. The rearrangement links TRBV7-9 to TRBJ1-5; D gene uncertain. What was sequenced was naive CD8+ T cells from blood, with Jurkat cell RNA spiked in. The subset is: FACS-sorted CD8+CD4-CCR7+CD45RA+ naive T cells. CDR3 DNA: TGTGCCAGCAGCTTAGGGGTTCAGCCCCAGCATTTT. It encodes CASSLGVQPQHF.